Shown below are 9 T cell receptor beta chains from a single sample sequenced in a study of Graves' ophthalmopathy and Graves' hyperthyroidism. For repertoire sequencing, the TCR beta CDR3 regions were amplified from RNA transcripts. Amplification began with first-round RT-PCR using HTBI primers, then second-round multiplex PCR was performed. One entry per CDR3 protein results from TCRdb running MiXCR on the multiplex PCR reads. The data show over 650,000 distinct CDR3 sequences, roughly 41% seen once. Sequenced: peripheral blood. Receptors were obtained from an adult man with Graves' ophthalmopathy.

The chain combines TRBV24-1 with TRBJ2-5, with D possibly matching TRBD1 (6 bases). Near its end, the DNA agrees better with TRBJ2-1, so the J call may be wrong. The CDR3 contains 13 residues. Germline CDR1 and CDR2: KGHDR and SFDVKD. The CDR3 coding sequence is TGTGCCACCAGTGACGGGACAATCAATGAGCAGTTCTTC. Amino acids: CATSDGTINEQFF.

On this clonotype itself: Compared with germline, one end of the junction differs, possibly owing to a read error. The chain has TRBV24-1 and TRBJ2-5, with D maybe TRBD2 (6 bases). Germline CDR1 reads KGHDR; CDR2 reads SFDVKD. This CDR3 spans 13 amino acids. CDR3 region: CASSDGGEEAQYF. Written as DNA, the CDR3 is TGTGCCAGCAGTGACGGCGGGGAGGAGGCCCAGTACTTC.

The sample holds a few counts of this clonotype. This chain links TRBV6-1 with TRBJ2-7, with unresolved D. The CDR3 runs to 12 residues. Germline-derived CDR1 and CDR2 are MNHNS and SASEGT. Trimming shortened V by 7 bases and J by 5 bases, and 12 bases separated the two germline ends. The CDR3 DNA reads TGTGCCAGCATCGCCCAATCGGACGAGCAGTACTTC. Its protein product is CASIAQSDEQYF.

This clonotype came up many times. V and J are TRBV7-9 and TRBJ1-1; D is unclear. This CDR3 contains 12 residues. Germline V gene data show CDR1 as SEHNR and CDR2 as FQNEAQ (reference sequence). V was pared by 3 bases and J by 7 bases, with 9 bases between. In DNA form, the CDR3 reads TGTGCCAGCAGCTTTTTAGGTAGTGAAGCTTTCTTT. The encoded protein is CASSFLGSEAFF.

The chain has TRBV19 and TRBJ1-1; tentatively, D is TRBD1 (5 bases). Trimming took 2 bases from V and 6 from J, leaving 7 bases between them. The germline V gene encodes CDR1 LNHDA and CDR2 SQIVND (reference sequence). The CDR3 is 12 amino acids. The CDR3, as DNA: TGTGCCAGTAGTATAAAAGGGGCTGAAGCTTTCTTT. It yields the protein CASSIKGAEAFF.

Turning to this clonotype: With a much larger clone just one base away, this may be a read error. Here the CDR3 DNA reads TGTGCCAGCCGCCCCTTAAGACACTACGGGCAGTACTTC. Its translation: CASRPLRHYGQYF. V gene TRBV2 combines with J gene TRBJ2-7, with D unresolved. CDR1 and CDR2 from the germline V gene are SNHLY and FYNNEI. The CDR3 has 13 amino acids.

As regards this clonotype: Being one base from a much bigger clone, this may be a read error. The chain uses TRBV25-1 and TRBJ2-5, with 12 bases aligning to TRBD2. The CDR3 has 15 amino acids. After removal of 4 bases from V and 0 bases from J, the junction contained 0 bases not matched to a gene. Germline assignment: CDR1 MGHDK and CDR2 SYGVNS. CDR3 coding DNA: TGTGCCAGCAGTGGGACTAGCGGGGACCAAGAGACCCAGTACTTC. This sequence encodes CASSGTSGDQETQYF.

This clonotype has a count of ten or more. This chain links TRBV7-9 with TRBJ1-2, with TRBD1 matching 9 bases. This CDR3 spans 15 amino acids. Trimming cost V 5 bases and J 5 bases; bases outside gene matches: 9. The germline gives CDR1 SEHNR, CDR2 FQNEAQ (reference sequence). The CDR3 region has the DNA TGTGCCAGCAGCGCCTCCGGGACAGGGACTTATGGCTACACCTTC. It translates to CASSASGTGTYGYTF.

Points on this clonotype: The junction departs from the called germline gene at one end, perhaps through a read error. This sequence joins TRBV15 and TRBJ2-7; maybe TRBD2 (5 bases). The germline CDR1 and CDR2 sequences are LNHNV and YYDKDF (reference sequence). The CDR3 has 14 amino acids. The chain's CDR3 is CAASSLAQWHEQYF. The CDR3 coding sequence is TGTGCCGCCAGCAGCTTAGCGCAATGGCACGAGCAGTACTTC.